This TCR beta chain originates from a study of shared clonotypes between healthy human individuals. The CDR3 has 14 amino acids. Germline V gives CDR1 WSHSY, CDR2 SAAADI. V dropped 6 bases and J dropped 10; count of bases not matched to a gene: 12. Study-level results: The study generally estimated greater richness for naive than memory subsets. Investigators expected sequencing depth to affect clonotype sharing among donors.

As to this clone: What it binds is unknown.

CD45RO-negative cells were positively selected for CCR7, leaving out terminally differentiated effector memory CD45RA+ cells. Generated by immunoSEQ multiplex PCR, the TCRdb table keeps only in-frame clones and is missing some. This sample has around 580,000 clones, with 98% found just once. This receptor was taken from a man younger than 45 in good health. The sequenced sample consisted of naive CD8+ T cells sorted from blood. The chain couples TRBV10-2 to TRBJ1-5; 7 nucleotides line up with TRBD1. CDR3 in amino acids: CASSPRTRDSPQHF. CDR3 bases: TGCGCCAGCAGCCCCCGAACGAGGGACAGTCCCCAGCATTTT.